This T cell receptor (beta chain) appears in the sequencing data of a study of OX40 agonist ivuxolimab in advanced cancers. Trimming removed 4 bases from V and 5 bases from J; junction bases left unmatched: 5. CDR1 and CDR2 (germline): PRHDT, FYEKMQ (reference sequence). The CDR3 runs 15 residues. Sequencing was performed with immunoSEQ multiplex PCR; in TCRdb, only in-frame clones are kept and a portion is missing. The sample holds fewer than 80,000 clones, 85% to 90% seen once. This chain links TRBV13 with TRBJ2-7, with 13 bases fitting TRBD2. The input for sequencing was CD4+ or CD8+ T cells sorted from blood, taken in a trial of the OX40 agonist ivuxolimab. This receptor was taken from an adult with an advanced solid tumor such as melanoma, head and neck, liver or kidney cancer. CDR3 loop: CASSSRTSGSDEQYF. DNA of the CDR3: TGTGCCAGCAGCTCCCGGACTAGCGGGAGTGACGAGCAGTACTTC.